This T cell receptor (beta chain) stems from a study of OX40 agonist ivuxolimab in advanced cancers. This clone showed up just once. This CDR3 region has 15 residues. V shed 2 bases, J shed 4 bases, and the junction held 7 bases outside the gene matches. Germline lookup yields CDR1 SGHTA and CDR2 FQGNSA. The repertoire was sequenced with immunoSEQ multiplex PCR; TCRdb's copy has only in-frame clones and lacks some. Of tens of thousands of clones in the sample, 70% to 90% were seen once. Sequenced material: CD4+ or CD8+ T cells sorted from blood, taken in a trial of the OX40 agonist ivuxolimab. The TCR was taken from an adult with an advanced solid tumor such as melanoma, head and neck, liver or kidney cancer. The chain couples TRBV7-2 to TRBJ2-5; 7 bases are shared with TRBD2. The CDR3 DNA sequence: TGTGCCAGCAGCTTATTAGGGGAGGGCCGAGAGACCCAGTACTTC. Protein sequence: CASSLLGEGRETQYF. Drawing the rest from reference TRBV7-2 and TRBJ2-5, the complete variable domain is GAGVSQSPSNKVTEKGKDVELRCDPISGHTALYWYRQSLGQGLEFLIYFQGNSAPDKSGLPSDRFSAERTGGSVSTLTIQRTQQEDSAVYLCASSLLGEGRETQYFGPGTRLLVL.